Each of the 21 T cell receptor beta chains below was sequenced from the same sample in a study of cytomegalovirus exposure and HLA in healthy donors. The PCR ran on 60 Vbeta and 13 Jbeta primers. Produced via immunoSEQ multiplex PCR; TCRdb's table is partial and in-frame only. This sample yields under 200,000 clones, of which approximately 80% are seen a single time; approximately 2.1% belongs to the top ten. Material for sequencing was PBMCs. These receptors all come from a woman between 45 and 65 years old in good health and CMV-seronegative.

This chain links TRBV9 with TRBJ2-1; D call uncertain. Germline assignment: CDR1 SGDLS and CDR2 YYNGEE. V lost 1 base and J 0 bases, leaving 5 bases between the germline ends. This CDR3 comprises 14 residues. CDR3 nucleotide sequence: TGTGCCAGCAGCGTAACAAGCTCCTACAATGAGCAGTTCTTC. Translating it yields CASSVTSSYNEQFF.

The chain has TRBV4-3 and TRBJ2-1, with 10 bases identical to TRBD2. Germline CDR1 and CDR2: LGHNA and YSLEER. V trimming: 0 bases; J trimming: 11 bases; junction bases outside the gene matches: 4. CDR3 length: 14 amino acids. The CDR3 is CASSQDPSGRQQFF. The CDR3 nucleotides read TGCGCCAGCAGCCAAGATCCTAGCGGGAGACAGCAGTTCTTC.

This CDR3 is CASSQGVTGNTIYF. The CDR3 nucleotides read TGTGCCAGCAGCCAGGGGGTCACTGGAAACACCATATATTTT. This chain connects TRBV2 to TRBJ1-3; TRBD1 aligns across 7 bases. Germline-derived CDR1 and CDR2 are SNHLY and FYNNEI. V dropped 6 bases and J dropped 2; count of bases not matched to a gene: 4. This CDR3 is 14 amino acids long. Supplemented by reference TRBV2 and TRBJ1-3, the full variable domain reads EPEVTQTPSHQVTQMGQEVILRCVPISNHLYFYWYRQILGQKVEFLVSFYNNEISEKSEIFDDQFSVERPDGSNFTLKIRSTKLEDSAMYFCASSQGVTGNTIYFGEGSWLTVV.

The gene calls are TRBV6-5 and TRBJ1-3; possibly TRBD1 for D (6 bases). With 5 bases removed from V and 4 bases from J, the gap between germline ends came to 12 bases. In germline, CDR1 is MNHEY, CDR2 SVGAGI. The CDR3 length is 14 residues. The CDR3: CASSHGQGGNTIYF. CDR3 DNA: TGTGCCAGCAGTCACGGGCAGGGGGGAAACACCATATATTTT.

The V and J genes are TRBV2 and TRBJ2-1; 7 bases are shared with TRBD1. Per germline, CDR1 SNHLY and CDR2 FYNNEI. The ends lost 10 bases at V and 4 bases at J; junction bases unmatched: 10. The CDR3 is made up of 14 amino acids. This chain's CDR3 is CATSRTGSYNEQFF. The CDR3 DNA reads TGTGCCACCTCTCGGACAGGTTCTTACAATGAGCAGTTCTTC.

This chain connects TRBV2 to TRBJ1-5; D is uncertain. Germline V lookup: CDR1 SNHLY, CDR2 FYNNEI. Trimming pared 4 bases from V and 4 bases from J, leaving 14 bases between. The CDR3 loop spans 15 amino acids. The chain's CDR3 is CASSGVRGSNQPQHF. In DNA form, the CDR3 reads TGTGCCAGCAGTGGGGTCCGAGGATCGAATCAGCCCCAGCATTTT.

This clone was observed once. This sequence joins TRBV6-5 and TRBJ1-1, with D uncertain. V was cut by 6 bases and J by 5 bases, with 10 bases left in between. In germline, CDR1 is MNHEY, CDR2 SVGAGI. The CDR3 totals 12 residues. Here the CDR3 reads CASRPSRTEAFF. As DNA, the CDR3 is TGTGCCAGCAGACCTAGCCGGACTGAAGCTTTCTTT.

The V and J genes are TRBV28 and TRBJ2-2, with 15 bases aligning to TRBD2. V lost 5 bases to trimming and J lost 4 bases; unmatched junction nucleotides: 8. This CDR3 region has 18 residues. CDR1 is MDHEN and CDR2 is SYDVKM in the germline V gene. CDR3: CASSPPGLAGGRTGELFF. The CDR3 nucleotides read TGTGCCAGCAGTCCACCGGGACTAGCGGGGGGACGCACCGGGGAGCTGTTTTTT.

The chain links TRBV28 to TRBJ2-1; 13 bases are a match to TRBD2. The CDR3 runs to 16 residues. Germline V gives CDR1 MDHEN, CDR2 SYDVKM. J lost 6 bases, V lost 7 bases, and 9 bases had no gene match. For the CDR3, the DNA is TGTGCCAGCACCATACTAGCGGGGGGGCCCCGCAATGAGCAGTTCTTC. This translates into CASTILAGGPRNEQFF.

The V and J genes are TRBV7-2 and TRBJ2-2, with 8 bases matching TRBD1. This CDR3 has 15 amino acids. Germline CDR1 reads SGHTA; CDR2 reads FQGNSA. V was pared by 1 base and J by 6 bases, with 4 bases of the junction left unmatched. The CDR3 sequence: CASSLGRGRAGELFF. The DNA of the CDR3 is TGTGCCAGCAGCTTAGGCAGGGGGCGTGCCGGGGAGCTGTTTTTT.

V gene TRBV28 combines with J gene TRBJ1-4; 8 nucleotides line up with TRBD1. This CDR3 has 14 amino acids. J gave up 7 bases and V 5 bases, and 6 bases lay outside the gene matches. CDR1 and CDR2 (germline): MDHEN, SYDVKM. The chain's CDR3 is CASSAQGAGEKLFF. The CDR3 DNA reads TGTGCCAGCAGTGCCCAGGGGGCTGGTGAAAAACTGTTTTTT.

This chain connects TRBV7-2 to TRBJ2-3; TRBD2 matches at 8 bases. The J segment lost 2 bases and the V segment lost 2 bases, leaving 3 bases of the junction unmatched. Germline V gives CDR1 SGHTA, CDR2 FQGNSA. This CDR3 has 15 residues. Here the CDR3 reads CASSLQTSATDTQYF. The DNA of the CDR3 is TGTGCCAGCAGCTTACAGACTAGCGCCACAGATACGCAGTATTTT.

The V gene is TRBV7-9, the J gene TRBJ1-4, with D unclear. The length of the CDR3 is 15 residues. Looked up from germline, CDR1 is SEHNR and CDR2 is FQNEAQ (reference sequence). Deletions cut 5 bases from V and 7 bases from J, with 17 bases between. In DNA, the CDR3 is TGTGCCAGCAGCGGAATGTACCCGACGGGTGAAAAACTGTTTTTT. As protein: CASSGMYPTGEKLFF.

The V call is TRBV18, the J call TRBJ1-2, with 7 bases lining up with TRBD1. The CDR3 extends over 13 amino acids. V lost 6 bases and J lost 7; bases outside the gene matches: 8. Germline CDR1 KGHSH, CDR2 LQKENI. CDR3 residues: CASSPDDRVGYTF. The DNA of the CDR3 is TGTGCCAGCTCCCCTGATGACAGGGTTGGCTACACCTTC.

The chain combines TRBV6-6 with TRBJ2-5, with D perhaps TRBD2 (7 bases). The CDR3 length is 15 residues. CDR1 is MNHNY and CDR2 is SVGAGI in the germline V gene (reference sequence). Trimming left V 7 bases short and J 2 bases short, with 17 bases between. This chain's CDR3 is CASNLLGGAQETQYF. DNA of the CDR3: TGTGCCAGCAACCTCCTAGGGGGGGCTCAAGAGACCCAGTACTTC.

This chain uses TRBV19 with TRBJ1-4; 7 positions match TRBD1. The CDR3 contains 14 residues. Trimming cost V 5 bases and J 12 bases; bases outside gene matches: 12. Germline V gene sequence: CDR1 LNHDA, CDR2 SQIVND (reference sequence). The CDR3 DNA follows: TGTGCCAGTAGTGAACCGGGACAGCGGGTAGAACTGTTTTTT. Residues: CASSEPGQRVELFF.

J is TRBJ2-5 and V is TRBV25-1; tentative D call: TRBD2 (5 bases). This CDR3 spans 16 amino acids. With 3 bases removed from V and 1 base from J, the gap between germline ends came to 15 bases. The germline V gene encodes CDR1 MGHDK and CDR2 SYGVNS. This chain's CDR3 is CASSEGRRGIQETQYF. CDR3 nucleotides: TGTGCCAGCAGTGAGGGAAGACGAGGGATCCAAGAGACCCAGTACTTC.

The chain carries TRBV18 and TRBJ2-5; D is possibly TRBD1 (6 bases). V was clipped by 3 bases and J by 2 bases, with 7 bases between them. The CDR3 loop spans 13 amino acids. The V gene's germline CDR1 is KGHSH and CDR2 LQKENI. As DNA, the CDR3 is TGTGCCAGCTCACCGGGACATCAAGAGACCCAGTACTTC. Translation gives CASSPGHQETQYF.

V and J are TRBV19 and TRBJ2-3; tentatively, D is TRBD2 (6 bases). The CDR3 is made up of 13 amino acids. Germline V gives CDR1 LNHDA, CDR2 SQIVND (reference sequence). The V and J ends lost 8 bases and 2 bases respectively, with 11 bases between them. In DNA, the CDR3 is TGTGCCAGTTCTATAGCGGTCACAGATACGCAGTATTTT. Translated, it gives CASSIAVTDTQYF.

The chain links TRBV7-8 to TRBJ1-5; no firm D call. Trimming removed 1 base from V and 0 bases from J, with 7 bases in between. The CDR3 length is 15 residues. CDR1 and CDR2 (germline): SGHVS, FQNEAQ. CDR3 sequence reads: CASSLGSNSNQPQHF. For the CDR3, the DNA is TGTGCCAGCAGCTTAGGGAGCAATAGCAATCAGCCCCAGCATTTT.

The chain joins TRBV6-1 to TRBJ2-1; 9 bases fit TRBD1. The J segment lost 6 bases and the V segment lost 4 bases, leaving 7 bases of the junction unmatched. Per the germline V gene, CDR1 is MNHNS and CDR2 is SASEGT. This CDR3 spans 15 amino acids. CDR3 region: CASSAGTGMSNEQFF. CDR3 sequence (DNA): TGTGCCAGCAGTGCCGGGACAGGGATGAGCAATGAGCAGTTCTTC.